Below, one T cell receptor (beta chain) is given with its context. Its antigen is unknown. No much larger clonotype is one base removed from it; base qualities were not supplied. The CDR3 numbers 15 residues from cysteine through phenylalanine. Only the CDR3 portion is preserved as DNA: 45 bases, with reading frame beginning at the first base. CDR1 SGHAT and CDR2 FQDESV are derived from the germline V gene (reference sequence). Trimming at the junction amounts to 5 bases on V and 8 bases on J, and the germline ends lie 16 bases apart. This specimen comes from a study of T cells in Graves' hyperthyroidism and ophthalmopathy (dated by TCRdb to the late 2010s). For the study in its entirety: To identify distinguishing TCR V-J signatures, a discovery cohort of about a hundred patients was used, comprising 40 to 45 with Graves' ophthalmopathy and roughly 60 with stable Graves' hyperthyroidism. Prospective prediction of ophthalmopathy was tested in an independent validation cohort consisting of fewer than 20 hyperthyroidism patients and 17 patients who later progressed to ophthalmopathy. The 95 to 100 discovery patients were randomly divided into training and test sets at a 7:3 ratio. In addition, the study compared T-cell repertoires in thyroid tissue and in blood from roughly six Graves' hyperthyroidism patients. Following sampling, methimazole starting at 30 mg daily was given to hyperthyroidism patients, and high-dose intravenous methylprednisolone was given to ophthalmopathy patients. The paper describes TCR Vbeta CDR3 sequencing of 120 to 150 peripheral blood samples, made up of about 40 ophthalmopathy patients, 70 to 80 hyperthyroidism patients and about 17 progressor patients.

Stable Graves' hyperthyroidism was defined as no progression to ophthalmopathy during 18 months of follow-up. The hyperthyroidism patients were between 18 and 65 years old and newly diagnosed, with a disease duration of less than 2 months. Any patient with an uncontrolled infection, another autoimmune disease, pregnancy or lactation was excluded. Diagnoses were based on clinical symptoms, serum thyroxine and TRAb, thyroid ultrasound and orbital computed tomography. Trizol reagent was used to extract total RNA, and RNA quality was then checked on an Agilent 2100 Bioanalyzer. Paper-wide results and their limitations: Blood samples also contained most of the expanded thyroid clonotypes (frequency above 0.001), which suggests that blood repertoires may reflect thyroid immune responses. No statistical method was used to set the sample size in advance, and investigators knew the group allocation. In validation, the model predicted progression to ophthalmopathy a median of around six months before onset, with approximately 71% sensitivity and just under 75% specificity. Ophthalmopathy was separated from stable hyperthyroidism by a 13 V-J signature model, with approximately 89% sensitivity and approximately 81% specificity obtained in cross-validation and 80%/75% obtained in testing.

The TCR beta CDR3 regions were amplified from RNA transcripts. The TCR CDR3 was subjected to a first round of RT-PCR using the HTBI primer set and the Qiagen OneStep RT-PCR kit. The libraries were constructed in a second round of multiplex PCR and then size-selected and purified. Paired-end sequencing of the libraries was performed with 100 bp reads on an Illumina HiSeq2000. On the authors' methods: Raw data were processed with SOAPnuke, discarding reads with adapters, uncalled bases, mean Phred below 15, or no exact constant-primer or identifier match. COPE v1.2.5 was used to merge the high-quality paired reads, and each unique nucleotide sequence was defined as a clonotype. MiTCR v1.1 was used to align the clonotypes against IMGT TRBV, TRBD and TRBJ reference segments. The analysis included only V-J combinations with a frequency above 0.0001, which together covered around 99% of the repertoires. The TCS score was defined as F50 (clonal expansion) divided by E x V (chaos), with BLOSUM62-based TCRdist calculated between CDR3 peptides within each V-J. Welch's t-statistics and random forest reduced several hundred V-J features to 10 to 15, which were used in a naive Bayes classifier (R e1071). The public sequencing data were trimmed at Q25 with fastp and processed into clonotypes with MiXCR by TCRdb, which kept only in-frame beta chains. When rows share a CDR3 protein, they turn into one entry using the most common DNA and genes. TCRdb, not the original authors, processed these V and J calls. For this sample there are about 560,000 distinct CDR3 sequences; about half appear just once. In total, the top ten clones hold just under 8.5% of the sample.

The chain joins TRBV11-1 to TRBJ1-6, with the D gene uncertain. Sequenced input: peripheral blood or thyroid tissue (not recorded which). The TCR comes from a woman younger than 35 with Graves' hyperthyroidism. Donor details come from another sample of the same person, matched by shared clones. The CDR3 amino acid sequence is: CASSPLSGRDSPLHF. The bases are TGTGCCAGCAGCCCCCTTAGCGGGAGGGATTCACCCCTCCACTTT.